The 8 T cell receptor beta chains below all came from one sample that was sequenced in a study of T cell responses to AZD1222 COVID-19 vaccine. TCRdb keeps only in-frame clones here, not all; method: immunoSEQ multiplex PCR. The sample carries a few hundred thousand clones, approximately 95% recorded once. Material: peripheral blood, obtained on day 0 of AZD1222 vaccination. These receptors all come from an adult in good health.

This chain joins TRBV30 and TRBJ1-2; no clear D gene. The CDR3 has 13 amino acids. Trimming took off 2 bases at V and 6 bases at J, with 13 bases between the two ends. From germline, CDR1 is GTSNPN and CDR2 SVGIG (reference sequence). This CDR3 reads CAWSNGPGDGYTF. As DNA, the CDR3 is TGTGCCTGGAGTAACGGACCTGGCGATGGCTACACCTTC.

The V call is TRBV28, the J call TRBJ2-1; 9 bases line up with TRBD2. V lost 5 bases, J lost 0 bases, and 8 bases stayed unmatched. Germline CDR1 reads MDHEN; CDR2 reads SYDVKM. The CDR3 is 17 amino acids. The CDR3 spells CASSGAGGVSSYNEQFF. As DNA, the CDR3 is TGTGCCAGCAGTGGGGCGGGAGGGGTGAGCTCCTACAATGAGCAGTTCTTC.

This clone was counted a few times. The V gene is TRBV19, the J gene TRBJ1-1; D is unresolved. There are 13 residues in the CDR3. The V end lost 5 bases, the J end lost 3 bases, and 10 bases lay between the germline ends. The germline CDR1 and CDR2 sequences are LNHDA and SQIVND (reference sequence). The CDR3 region has the DNA TGTGCCAGTAGTGCGTACACAGACACTGAAGCTTTCTTT. Translating it yields CASSAYTDTEAFF.

This clone was seen only a few times. V and J are TRBV4-3 and TRBJ2-7; D perhaps matches TRBD2 (6 bases). Per the germline V gene, CDR1 is LGHNA and CDR2 is YSLEER. The CDR3 runs to 14 residues. V lost 1 base and J 5 bases, leaving 12 bases between the germline ends. CDR3 protein: CASSQGPGVHEQYF. The DNA for the CDR3 is TGCGCCAGCAGCCAAGGTCCGGGGGTCCACGAGCAGTACTTC.

The chain recombines TRBV7-2 with TRBJ2-7, with 12 nucleotides matching TRBD2. The CDR3 length is 15 residues. The germline V gene has CDR1 SGHTA and CDR2 FQGNSA. V trimming: 4 bases; J trimming: 2 bases; junction bases outside the gene matches: 3. DNA for the CDR3: TGTGCCAGCAGCTACCTAGCGGGAGGGGCCTACGAGCAGTACTTC. Translating it yields CASSYLAGGAYEQYF.

The V and J genes are TRBV7-2 and TRBJ2-2, with unresolved D. V was clipped by 4 bases and J by 3 bases, with 9 bases between them. The CDR3 is 14 amino acids. The germline V gene has CDR1 SGHTA and CDR2 FQGNSA. CDR3 in amino acids: CASSYPAYTGELFF. The DNA of the CDR3 is TGTGCCAGCAGCTATCCGGCTTACACCGGGGAGCTGTTTTTT.

CDR3 sequence: CASSRDGTGNEQFF. In nucleotides, the CDR3 is TGTGCCAGCAGTCGCGACGGGACAGGCAATGAGCAGTTCTTC. This chain joins TRBV6-5 and TRBJ2-1, with 8 bases aligning to TRBD1. Germline V gene sequence: CDR1 MNHEY, CDR2 SVGAGI. The CDR3 is 14 amino acids. The ends lost 5 bases at V and 6 bases at J; junction bases unmatched: 6.

The chain uses TRBV4-1 and TRBJ1-1; D might be TRBD1 (5 bases). The germline V gene encodes CDR1 MGHRA and CDR2 YSYEKL. Trimming removed 1 base at V and 0 bases at J, with 9 bases between. CDR3 length equals 15 residues. CDR3 sequence reads: CASSQVTGLNTEAFF. In nucleotides, the CDR3 is TGCGCCAGCAGCCAAGTTACGGGGCTGAACACTGAAGCTTTCTTT.